The clone carrying this T cell receptor (beta chain) showed up many times. Its antigen remains unknown. These data come from a study of T cells in Graves' hyperthyroidism and ophthalmopathy. Study-wide results and caveats: Expanded thyroid clonotypes (above 0.001) were mostly also found in blood.

The TCR beta CDR3 regions underwent amplification using RNA transcripts as the source. First-round RT-PCR targeting the TCR CDR3 was performed with the HTBI primer set. TCRdb ran MiXCR on the multiplex PCR reads and lists one entry per CDR3 protein. The sample holds about half a million distinct CDR3 sequences, approximately 20% seen once. This CDR3 spans 13 amino acids. The germline CDR1 and CDR2 sequences are KGHDR and SFDVKD. Between the trimmed V and J ends, which lost 2 bases and 4 bases, there was a span of 7 bases. Patients affected by ophthalmopathy presented a Clinical Activity Score of at least 3, a NOSPECS grade of at least 4, and disease duration below 3 months.

The chain joins TRBV24-1 to TRBJ2-5; D ambiguous. The source of this sequence is a middle-aged man with Graves' ophthalmopathy. The sequencing sample was made of blood. The DNA for the CDR3 is TGTGCCACCAGTGATTACCCGAGAGAGACCCAGTACTTC. Translating gives CATSDYPRETQYF.